These 18 T cell receptor beta chains originate from one sample sequenced in a study of blood T cell repertoires in COVID-19. Assay used: immunoSEQ multiplex PCR; TCRdb lists only in-frame clones, some missing. The repertoire holds a few hundred thousand clones, with roughly nine tenths as singletons. Source material: peripheral blood. The receptors originated from a man between 60 and 75 years old who had recovered from COVID-19.

V and J are TRBV2 and TRBJ2-2; 10 bases match TRBD1. Per the germline V gene, CDR1 is SNHLY and CDR2 is FYNNEI. The trim removed 4 bases at V and 4 bases at J, leaving 6 bases unmatched. The CDR3 loop spans 16 amino acids. The DNA for the CDR3 is TGTGCCAGCAGTGTTGACAGGGGGCTATTCACCGGGGAGCTGTTTTTT. Encoded protein: CASSVDRGLFTGELFF.

CDR3: CASSVEGYMNTEAFF. The CDR3 DNA is TGTGCCAGCAGCGTGGAGGGGTACATGAACACTGAAGCTTTCTTT. V is TRBV28 and J is TRBJ1-1; TRBD1 is a possible D gene (5 bases). V was shortened by 6 bases and J by 0 bases, with 14 bases between the two germline ends. This CDR3 comprises 15 residues. CDR1 is MDHEN, CDR2 SYDVKM, per germline. Supplemented by reference TRBV28 and TRBJ1-1, the full variable domain reads DVKVTQSSRYLVKRTGEKVFLECVQDMDHENMFWYRQDPGLGLRLIYFSYDVKMKEKGDIPEGYSVSREKKERFSLILESASTNQTSMYLCASSVEGYMNTEAFFGQGTRLTVV.

The chain carries TRBV4-2 and TRBJ1-4; TRBD1 matches at 7 bases. The CDR3 length is 15 residues. V shed 1 base and J 9 bases; nucleotides not matched to a gene: 8. Germline V gene lookup returns CDR1 LGHNA and CDR2 YNFKEQ. The CDR3: CASSQGEGATQKLFF. CDR3 coding DNA: TGTGCCAGCAGCCAAGGAGAGGGGGCTACGCAAAAACTGTTTTTT.

V and J are TRBV27 and TRBJ1-5; 8 bases fit TRBD1. CDR3 length equals 14 residues. Looked up from germline, CDR1 is MNHEY and CDR2 is SMNVEV (reference sequence). The V segment lost 4 bases and the J segment 4 bases; nucleotides outside the gene matches: 3. DNA for the CDR3: TGTGCCAGCAGTTGGGGGACAGGTAATCAGCCCCAGCATTTT. It codes for CASSWGTGNQPQHF.

DNA of the CDR3: TGTGCCAGCAGCTCAGGGGTCTCGTCTGGAAACACCATATATTTT. Translation: CASSSGVSSGNTIYF. The chain couples TRBV7-8 to TRBJ1-3, with D possibly being TRBD1 (6 bases). Trimming took 4 bases from V and 1 from J, leaving 11 bases between them. The CDR3 sequence is 15 residues long. The germline V gene has CDR1 SGHVS and CDR2 FQNEAQ. Full variable domain (missing parts from reference TRBV7-8 and TRBJ1-3): GAGVSQSPRYKVAKRGQDVALRCDPISGHVSLFWYQQALGQGPEFLTYFQNEAQLDKSGLPSDRFFAERPEGSVSTLKIQRTQQEDSAVYLCASSSGVSSGNTIYFGEGSWLTVV.

The gene calls are TRBV7-2 and TRBJ1-2; the match to TRBD1 covers 8 bases. Losses at the gene ends were 1 base for V and 4 bases for J; bases not matched to a gene: 5. The V gene's germline CDR1 is SGHTA and CDR2 FQGNSA. CDR3 length equals 15 residues. CDR3 loop: CASSLGGQALYGYTF. The CDR3 DNA reads TGTGCCAGCAGCTTAGGGGGACAGGCACTCTATGGCTACACCTTC.

The V call is TRBV7-8, the J call TRBJ1-5; no clear D. This CDR3 has 12 amino acids. Germline V lookup: CDR1 SGHVS, CDR2 FQNEAQ. V lost 5 bases and J 5 bases, leaving 7 bases between the germline ends. The CDR3 sequence: CASSGGDQPQHF. CDR3 in DNA: TGTGCCAGCAGCGGAGGAGATCAGCCCCAGCATTTT.

The chain carries TRBV25-1 and TRBJ2-2; a possible D gene is TRBD2 (6 bases). Germline-derived CDR1 and CDR2 are MGHDK and SYGVNS. Trimming cost V 6 bases and J 1 base, with 15 bases left between them. The CDR3 is 16 amino acids. In DNA, the CDR3 is TGTGCCAGCAGCGTCGGGGACTCCCTGAACACCGGGGAGCTGTTTTTT. This codes for CASSVGDSLNTGELFF. Full variable domain (outside the CDR3, taken from reference TRBV25-1 and TRBJ2-2): EADIYQTPRYLVIGTGKKITLECSQTMGHDKMYWYQQDPGMELHLIHYSYGVNSTEKGDLSSESTVSRIRTEHFPLTLESARPSHTSQYLCASSVGDSLNTGELFFGEGSRLTVL.

The J gene is TRBJ1-4, the V gene TRBV18, with D possibly matching TRBD1 (6 bases). Germline V gives CDR1 KGHSH, CDR2 LQKENI. The CDR3 is 15 amino acids. V was cut by 4 bases and J by 2 bases, with 11 bases left in between. CDR3 sequence: CASSRNRVTNEKLFF. As DNA, the CDR3 is TGTGCCAGCTCACGTAACAGGGTTACTAATGAAAAACTGTTTTTT.

The chain has TRBV19 and TRBJ2-7, with TRBD1 identical over 8 bases. The CDR3 extends over 12 amino acids. Germline V gives CDR1 LNHDA, CDR2 SQIVND (reference sequence). V was clipped by 8 bases and J by 2 bases; unmatched bases: 2. CDR3 region: CASGQGAYEQYF. In nucleotides, the CDR3 is TGTGCCAGTGGACAGGGAGCCTACGAGCAGTACTTC.

The chain couples TRBV19 to TRBJ1-5; maybe TRBD1 (5 bases). The V end was cut by 8 bases, the J end by 2 bases, with 22 bases between. The CDR3 is 17 residues long. Germline lookup yields CDR1 LNHDA and CDR2 SQIVND (reference sequence). CDR3 DNA sequence: TGTGCCAGTCTCTTCTTGGGAGGGGCGGGGGGCAATCAGCCCCAGCATTTT. Translation gives CASLFLGGAGGNQPQHF.

This chain connects TRBV27 to TRBJ1-2; D gene uncertain. Trimming pared 2 bases from V and 4 bases from J, leaving 11 bases between. There are 14 residues in the CDR3. Germline CDR1 is MNHEY and CDR2 is SMNVEV (reference sequence). The CDR3 protein is CASSLNGGLYGYTF. The DNA of the CDR3 is TGTGCCAGCAGTTTAAATGGAGGACTCTATGGCTACACCTTC.

The chain recombines TRBV6-1 with TRBJ2-7; D perhaps matches TRBD1 (6 bases). Germline CDR1 reads MNHNS; CDR2 reads SASEGT. The germline V and J ends were trimmed by 3 bases and 7 bases, with 13 bases remaining between them. The CDR3 is made up of 13 amino acids. The CDR3 sequence: CASSDGRGGEQYF. The CDR3 DNA follows: TGTGCCAGCAGTGACGGCAGGGGTGGAGAGCAGTACTTC.

This chain links TRBV14 with TRBJ2-7; a weak D match, TRBD2 (5 bases). CDR3 length: 13 amino acids. Looked up from germline, CDR1 is SGHDN and CDR2 is FVKESK. Between the trimmed V and J ends, which lost 6 bases and 2 bases, there was a span of 11 bases. The CDR3 loop reads CASRRRGAYEQYF. CDR3 bases: TGTGCCAGCAGGCGACGGGGAGCCTACGAGCAGTACTTC.

The chain is built from TRBV6-6 and TRBJ2-2, with 7 positions matching TRBD1. Per the germline V gene, CDR1 is MNHNY and CDR2 is SVGAGI (reference sequence). The CDR3 runs to 13 residues. With 9 bases clipped from V and 3 bases from J, the junction kept 4 bases outside the gene matches. CDR3 region: CASSGQHTGELFF. In DNA form, the CDR3 reads TGTGCCAGTTCGGGACAGCACACCGGGGAGCTGTTTTTT.

The V call is TRBV11-2, the J call TRBJ2-1, with a possible D match to TRBD1 (5 bases). This CDR3 comprises 13 residues. Germline assignment: CDR1 SGHAT and CDR2 FQNNGV. V lost 9 bases and J lost 2, with 11 bases in between. The CDR3, as DNA: TGTGCCAGTCCCGACAGTACCTACAATGAGCAGTTCTTC. This encodes CASPDSTYNEQFF.

The CDR3 coding sequence is TGTGCCTGGATTCGGACAGGGGGCGTAGGAGAGACCCAGTACTTC. Translated: CAWIRTGGVGETQYF. The genes are TRBV30 and TRBJ2-5, with TRBD1 matching over 11 bases. V lost 4 bases, J lost 4 bases, and 8 bases stayed unmatched. CDR1 is GTSNPN and CDR2 is SVGIG in the germline V gene (reference sequence). The CDR3 extends over 15 amino acids.

The rearrangement links TRBV12-3 or TRBV12-4 to TRBJ2-7, with a weak D call TRBD1 (6 bases). The CDR3 spans 12 residues. V shed 3 bases and J shed 5 bases, with 8 bases lying between them. The DNA for the CDR3 is TGTGCCAGCAGTTTCTCAGGGGACGAGCAGTACTTC. This encodes CASSFSGDEQYF.